One sample yielded the 20 T cell receptor beta chains listed below, sequenced in a study of a mutant IDH1 vaccine in newly diagnosed glioma. Described time point: week 11, during vaccination. The content of each vaccine dose was 300 ug of mutant IDH1 20-mer peptide, and topical imiquimod accompanied it. The antigens of these receptors remain unknown. Clones were read by immunoSEQ multiplex PCR, and TCRdb kept only the in-frame ones, dropping some. The sample lists roughly 70,000 clones; roughly 83% were seen once. The sequencing here drew on PBMCs, taken from a glioma patient whose treatment included an IDH1 peptide vaccine. These TCRs come from a woman between 50 and 59 years old with glioma.

This chain joins TRBV5-5 and TRBJ1-5; tentatively, D is TRBD1 (5 bases). The CDR3 is made up of 14 amino acids. Germline CDR1 SGHKS, CDR2 YYEKEE (reference sequence). The V and J ends lost 4 bases and 7 bases respectively, with 15 bases between them. CDR3: CASSKEDRDQPQHF. The CDR3 bases are TGTGCCAGCAGCAAGGAAGATAGGGACCAGCCCCAGCATTTT.

The chain recombines TRBV5-4 with TRBJ2-5; D is unclear. Germline CDR1 and CDR2: SGHNT and YYREEE (reference sequence). The CDR3 loop spans 12 amino acids. V gave up 4 bases and J gave up 4 bases, with 8 bases separating them. CDR3 sequence (DNA): TGTGCCAGCAGCCGAGGCGTAGAGACCCAGTACTTC. It codes for CASSRGVETQYF.

The rearrangement links TRBV25-1 to TRBJ1-1; D might be TRBD1 (5 bases). Germline values: CDR1 MGHDK, CDR2 SYGVNS. This CDR3 has 13 amino acids. Trimming cost V 3 bases and J 7 bases, with 12 bases left between them. The CDR3 sequence: CASSEGMGVEAFF. The CDR3 nucleotides read TGTGCCAGCAGTGAGGGGATGGGGGTTGAAGCTTTCTTT.

This rearrangement joins TRBV6-5 to TRBJ1-1; 8 bases map to TRBD1. The CDR3 is 14 amino acids. Germline V lookup: CDR1 MNHEY, CDR2 SVGAGI. V was pared by 2 bases and J by 4 bases, with 3 bases of the junction left unmatched. This CDR3 reads CASSYGDRPTEAFF. CDR3 in DNA: TGTGCCAGCAGTTACGGGGACAGGCCCACTGAAGCTTTCTTT.

This clone was detected a few times. The V call is TRBV2, the J call TRBJ1-1; D remains unclear. CDR1 and CDR2 from the germline V gene are SNHLY and FYNNEI. This CDR3 region has 12 residues. Trimming cost V 9 bases and J 2 bases, with 10 bases left between them. The CDR3 DNA is TGTGCCAGTAGGGCAGGCAACACTGAAGCTTTCTTT. It is translated as CASRAGNTEAFF.

This sequence joins TRBV11-2 and TRBJ2-2, with 8 bases fitting TRBD2. J was trimmed by 6 bases and V by 1 base; bases with no gene match: 4. Germline loops: CDR1 SGHAT, CDR2 FQNNGV. This CDR3 spans 15 amino acids. CDR3 residues: CASSLALGGAGELFF. Written as DNA, the CDR3 is TGTGCCAGCAGCTTAGCCCTCGGGGGGGCCGGGGAGCTGTTTTTT.

V and J are TRBV30 and TRBJ2-1; D is unclear. V lost 0 bases to trimming and J lost 2 bases, with 11 bases between them. The CDR3 totals 15 residues. Germline CDR1 is GTSNPN and CDR2 is SVGIG (reference sequence). The CDR3 DNA reads TGTGCCTGGAGTGTACGGTTTGGGCCCTACAATGAGCAGTTCTTC. Translated: CAWSVRFGPYNEQFF.

The chain employs TRBV10-3 and TRBJ2-7, with TRBD2 matching 13 bases. CDR3 length equals 16 residues. J lost 3 bases, V lost 7 bases, and 9 bases had no gene match. Germline V CDR1 and CDR2: ENHRY, SYGVKD. Written as DNA, the CDR3 is TGTGCCATCATTAAAGGGACTAGCGGGGATATCTACGAGCAGTACTTC. It encodes CAIIKGTSGDIYEQYF.

In its sample, this clone was seen a few times. The chain couples TRBV6-1 to TRBJ1-2, with D unresolved. The CDR3 length is 14 residues. The germline gives CDR1 MNHNS, CDR2 SASEGT. V gave up 2 bases and J gave up 8 bases, with 15 bases separating them. The CDR3 DNA reads as TGTGCCAGCAGTGAAAATGGGCCTTCTGCCGGCTACACCTTC. Its protein is CASSENGPSAGYTF.

V and J are TRBV7-9 and TRBJ2-1; TRBD1 matches at 9 bases. CDR3 size: 12 residues. The V gene end was trimmed by 5 bases and the J gene end by 13 bases; junction bases not matched to a gene: 6. CDR1 is SEHNR and CDR2 is FQNEAQ in the germline V gene (reference sequence). CDR3 in amino acids: CASSTDRGIQFF. The CDR3 DNA reads TGTGCCAGCAGCACAGACAGGGGGATACAGTTCTTC.

The chain employs TRBV5-1 and TRBJ1-6, with 9 bases identical to TRBD1. CDR1 and CDR2 from the germline V gene are SGHRS and YFSETQ. CDR3 length: 15 amino acids. The ends lost 3 bases at V and 9 bases at J; junction bases unmatched: 7. The CDR3 reads CASSSGTGTGSPLHF. The CDR3 nucleotides read TGCGCCAGCAGCTCCGGGACAGGGACCGGTTCACCCCTCCACTTT.

The gene calls are TRBV2 and TRBJ2-7; 7 bases are shared with TRBD1. CDR1 is SNHLY, CDR2 FYNNEI, per germline. CDR3 length: 12 amino acids. V shed 8 bases, J shed 2 bases, and the junction held 3 bases outside the gene matches. For the CDR3, the DNA is TGTGCCAGCTCCGGGACAGCCTACGAGCAGTACTTC. Its translation is CASSGTAYEQYF.

The chain employs TRBV7-9 and TRBJ1-2, with 8 positions matching TRBD1. The V gene's germline CDR1 is SEHNR and CDR2 FQNEAQ (reference sequence). V was pared by 3 bases and J by 6 bases, with 6 bases of the junction left unmatched. The CDR3 has 14 amino acids. The CDR3 nucleotides read TGTGCCAGCAGCTTCGACAGGGGCGAGGATGGCTACACCTTC. It specifies CASSFDRGEDGYTF.

Note on this clone: This is likely a read error, given that the CDR3 carries no conserved phenylalanine or tryptophan at its end. No DNA is shown, since the ends of the CDR3 on it are uncertain; the CDR3 is the one TCRdb lists. The chain is built from TRBV7-8 and TRBJ2-7; whether TRBD2, the table's D call, matches the DNA was not checked. Germline lookup yields CDR1 SGHVS and CDR2 FQNEAQ. Counting both end residues, the CDR3 totals 12 amino acids. The CDR3: CASSFSPPTGVG.

This chain connects TRBV5-1 to TRBJ1-2, with D perhaps matching TRBD1 (6 bases). The CDR3 is made up of 13 amino acids. Trimming removed 4 bases from V and 4 bases from J, with 11 bases in between. CDR1 and CDR2 (germline): SGHRS, YFSETQ. The CDR3 reads CASSHSDSYGYTF. Written as DNA, the CDR3 is TGCGCCAGCAGCCACTCGGACAGCTATGGCTACACCTTC. The full variable domain, its missing parts supplied by reference TRBV5-1 and TRBJ1-2, is KAGVTQTPRYLIKTRGQQVTLSCSPISGHRSVSWYQQTPGQGLQFLFEYFSETQRNKGNFPGRFSGRQFSNSRSEMNVSTLELGDSALYLCASSHSDSYGYTFGSGTRLTVV.

The CDR3 loop reads CASSFRGTSEQYF. Written as DNA, the CDR3 is TGTGCCAGCAGCTTCCGAGGGACTAGCGAGCAGTACTTC. This rearrangement joins TRBV5-4 to TRBJ2-7, with 8 nucleotides matching TRBD2. The CDR3 has 13 residues. CDR1 SGHNT and CDR2 YYREEE come from the germline V gene (reference sequence). V lost 2 bases to trimming and J lost 6 bases; unmatched junction nucleotides: 4.

This chain joins TRBV9 and TRBJ2-4; 10 bases align to TRBD1. The CDR3 covers 14 residues. J was trimmed by 9 bases and V by 3 bases; bases with no gene match: 6. The V gene's germline CDR1 is SGDLS and CDR2 YYNGEE. This CDR3 is CASSEGQGIGIQYF. As DNA, the CDR3 is TGTGCCAGCAGCGAGGGACAGGGGATCGGCATTCAGTACTTC.

This chain connects TRBV19 to TRBJ1-1, with no clear D. The CDR3 runs to 14 residues. Germline loops: CDR1 LNHDA, CDR2 SQIVND (reference sequence). Trimming cost V 5 bases and J 5 bases, with 15 bases left between them. As DNA, the CDR3 is TGTGCCAGTAGTGGGGTCCTCCGGGCAACTGAAGCTTTCTTT. It specifies CASSGVLRATEAFF. Full variable domain (remainder filled in from reference TRBV19 and TRBJ1-1): DGGITQSPKYLFRKEGQNVTLSCEQNLNHDAMYWYRQDPGQGLRLIYYSQIVNDFQKGDIAEGYSVSREKKESFPLTVTSAQKNPTAFYLCASSGVLRATEAFFGQGTRLTVV.

This chain joins TRBV27 and TRBJ1-1; 8 bases are a match to TRBD1. The CDR3 runs 12 residues. Trimming at V came to 5 bases and at J to 11 bases, leaving 7 bases not matched to a gene. The germline V gene encodes CDR1 MNHEY and CDR2 SMNVEV (reference sequence). CDR3 in DNA: TGTGCCAGCAGTCTAAGGGACAGGCCCGCTTTCTTT. As protein: CASSLRDRPAFF.

The chain recombines TRBV9 with TRBJ2-2; D is possibly TRBD1 (5 bases). The CDR3 runs to 14 residues. The V gene's germline CDR1 is SGDLS and CDR2 YYNGEE. Trimming removed 1 base at V and 6 bases at J, with 10 bases between. This CDR3 reads CASSVPRVAGELFF. As DNA, the CDR3 is TGTGCCAGCAGCGTACCCAGGGTGGCCGGGGAGCTGTTTTTT.